These T cell receptor beta chains were read from a single sample in a study of blood T cell repertoires in COVID-19. TCRdb's table, derived via immunoSEQ multiplex PCR, lists solely in-frame clones and lacks some. The sample includes 50,000 to 70,000 clones, around 90% of them seen just once. The specimen was peripheral blood. Receptors were obtained from a woman aged 80 or older with active COVID-19. Each CDR3 is given with its conserved first and last residue. D genes are given only for firm matches. A clone size is listed for some rows: how often the clone was seen (once, few, many), or a class if it is expanded.

v_call	j_call	d_call	clone_size	cdr3_aa	cdr3_nt
TRBV5-5	TRBJ2-3	TRBD1	-	CASSWRDRETDTQYF	TGTGCCAGCAGCTGGAGGGACAGGGAAACAGATACGCAGTATTTT
TRBV11-3	TRBJ2-2	-	-	CASSSRTGRGGELFF	TGTGCCAGCAGCTCCCGGACAGGGAGGGGCGGGGAGCTGTTTTTT
TRBV11-3	TRBJ2-1	TRBD2	-	CASSSSGRAAEQFF	TGTGCCAGCAGCTCTAGCGGGAGGGCCGCTGAGCAGTTCTTC
TRBV30	TRBJ1-2	-	-	CACLETNYGYTF	TGTGCCTGCCTAGAAACTAACTATGGCTACACCTTC
TRBV5-1	TRBJ2-5	-	-	CASSLFQGQETQYF	TGCGCCAGCAGCTTGTTTCAGGGCCAAGAGACCCAGTACTTC
TRBV2	TRBJ1-5	-	-	CASSVRGGGQPQHF	TGTGCCAGCAGTGTGCGGGGAGGTGGGCAGCCCCAGCATTTT
TRBV21-1	TRBJ1-6	-	-	CASRIQGSYNSPLHF	TGTGCCAGCAGGATTCAGGGCTCCTATAATTCACCCCTCCACTTT
TRBV10-3	TRBJ1-2	TRBD1	-	CAISEPGTGGEGYTF	TGTGCCATCAGTGAGCCAGGGACAGGGGGCGAAGGCTACACCTTC
TRBV5-5	TRBJ2-3	TRBD2	-	CASSLASGVTDTQYF	TGTGCCAGCAGCTTGGCTAGCGGAGTCACAGATACGCAGTATTTT
TRBV2	TRBJ1-5	-	-	CASNTYSNQPQHF	TGTGCCAGCAACACGTATAGCAATCAGCCCCAGCATTTT
TRBV5-4	TRBJ1-2	-	-	CASSLQGSYGYTF	TGTGCCAGCAGCCTACAGGGATCCTATGGCTACACCTTC
TRBV27	TRBJ2-3	-	-	CASSPTPGQRADTQYF	TGTGCCAGCAGTCCAACCCCGGGACAGCGGGCAGATACGCAGTATTTT
TRBV5-1	TRBJ2-5	TRBD1	-	CASSLASQGAQETQYF	TGCGCCAGCAGCTTGGCGTCTCAGGGGGCCCAAGAGACCCAGTACTTC
TRBV6-6	TRBJ2-7	TRBD2	-	CASSLTSGDSYEQYF	TGTGCCAGCAGTCTCACTAGCGGGGATTCCTACGAGCAGTACTTC
TRBV7-2	TRBJ2-5	TRBD1	-	CASSPQTGVRETQYF	TGTGCCAGCAGCCCGCAGACAGGGGTCCGAGAGACCCAGTACTTC
TRBV3-1/TRBV3-2	TRBJ2-7	-	-	CATGNGGVIAYEQYF	TGTGCCACGGGAAATGGCGGGGTCATAGCCTACGAGCAGTACTTC
TRBV7-2	TRBJ1-3	-	-	CASSPNRARSGNTIYF	TGTGCCAGCAGCCCTAACAGGGCCCGCTCTGGAAACACCATATATTTT
TRBV5-5	TRBJ2-7	TRBD2	-	CASSRTSGRDIQSYEQYF	TGTGCCAGCTCCCGGACTAGCGGGAGGGATATTCAGTCCTACGAGCAGTACTTC
TRBV2	TRBJ1-5	-	few	CASSELGGRNQPQHF	TGTGCCAGCAGTGAACTTGGAGGACGGAATCAGCCCCAGCATTTT
TRBV5-6	TRBJ2-1	TRBD2	-	CASSGTSGGAHYNEQFF	TGTGCCAGCAGCGGAACTAGCGGGGGGGCCCATTACAATGAGCAGTTCTTC
TRBV5-5	TRBJ2-7	-	-	CASSIGLTHEQYF	TGTGCCAGCAGCATCGGACTCACTCACGAGCAGTACTTC
TRBV29-1	TRBJ2-3	-	once	CSVDAPSATDTQYF	TGCAGCGTTGACGCCCCTAGCGCCACAGATACGCAGTATTTT
TRBV30	TRBJ1-5	-	-	CAWSRGLSNQPQHF	TGTGCCTGGAGTCGAGGGCTGAGCAATCAGCCCCAGCATTTT
TRBV7-9	TRBJ1-6	TRBD1	-	CASSLGRGTGEISPLHF	TGTGCCAGCAGCTTAGGGAGAGGGACAGGGGAAATTTCACCCCTCCACTTT
TRBV6-5	TRBJ2-1	TRBD2	-	CASSLAGGDNEQFF	TGTGCCAGCAGTTTAGCGGGGGGTGACAATGAGCAGTTCTTC
TRBV27	TRBJ1-1	-	once	CASSFRRLNTEAFF	TGTGCCAGCAGTTTTAGGAGACTGAACACTGAAGCTTTCTTT